This passage covers 24 T cell receptor beta chains from one sample sequenced in a study of cytomegalovirus exposure and HLA in healthy donors. PCR used 60 Vbeta primers and 13 Jbeta primers. Repertoires were generated with immunoSEQ multiplex PCR, while TCRdb's copy carries only in-frame clones and drops some. This table has about 200,000 clones, roughly 72% appearing once. The specimen sequenced was PBMCs. The receptors here all came from a man aged 25-45 years in good health and CMV-seronegative.

V usage is TRBV7-9 and J usage is TRBJ1-2, with D maybe TRBD1 (5 bases). Trimming cost V 7 bases and J 4 bases, with 16 bases left between them. The CDR3 is made up of 14 amino acids. Germline CDR1 SEHNR, CDR2 FQNEAQ (reference sequence). The chain's CDR3 is CASTIPGIGYGYTF. Here the CDR3 DNA reads TGTGCCAGCACGATCCCAGGGATCGGCTATGGCTACACCTTC.

In its sample, this clone was seen a few times. This chain links TRBV4-1 with TRBJ2-7; 12 bases are a match to TRBD2. Germline V gene data show CDR1 as MGHRA and CDR2 as YSYEKL. Trimming removed 4 bases from V and 0 bases from J; junction bases left unmatched: 7. The CDR3 has 17 residues. CDR3: CASSPQLAGGLSYEQYF. The CDR3 DNA sequence: TGCGCCAGCAGCCCCCAACTAGCGGGAGGCCTCTCCTACGAGCAGTACTTC.

The chain is built from TRBV5-1 and TRBJ2-1; tentative D call: TRBD1 (6 bases). V was trimmed by 4 bases and J by 2 bases, leaving 10 bases between them. The length of the CDR3 is 14 residues. Looked up from germline, CDR1 is SGHRS and CDR2 is YFSETQ. CDR3 in DNA: TGCGCCAGCAGCCCACGACAGGCCTACAATGAGCAGTTCTTC. Translated: CASSPRQAYNEQFF.

The rearrangement links TRBV7-6 to TRBJ2-3; 8 nucleotides agree with TRBD2. CDR3 length equals 16 residues. The germline V gene has CDR1 SGHVS and CDR2 FNYEAQ. With V trimmed by 2 bases and J by 2 bases, 6 bases remained unmatched. CDR3 sequence: CASSLLAGSPTDTQYF. CDR3 nucleotide sequence: TGTGCCAGCAGCTTACTAGCGGGTTCCCCCACAGATACGCAGTATTTT. The full variable domain, its missing parts supplied by reference TRBV7-6 and TRBJ2-3, is GAGVSQSPRYKVTKRGQDVALRCDPISGHVSLYWYRQALGQGPEFLTYFNYEAQQDKSGLPNDRFSAERPEGSISTLTIQRTEQRDSAMYRCASSLLAGSPTDTQYFGPGTRLTVL.

The rearrangement joins TRBV10-1 to TRBJ1-5; D is ambiguous. Germline V lookup: CDR1 WNHNN, CDR2 SYGVQD (reference sequence). V lost 2 bases and J lost 7, with 6 bases in between. This CDR3 spans 12 amino acids. The CDR3 is CASSEQLQPQHF. Here the CDR3 DNA reads TGCGCCAGCAGTGAGCAACTCCAGCCCCAGCATTTT.

The sample holds a few counts of this clone. The V and J genes are TRBV4-1 and TRBJ2-5; 12 bases fit TRBD2. The CDR3 is 18 residues long. After removal of 0 bases from V and 5 bases from J, the junction contained 10 bases not matched to a gene. The germline V gene encodes CDR1 MGHRA and CDR2 YSYEKL. The DNA for the CDR3 is TGCGCCAGCAGCCAAGATATGCTAGCGGGAGGGCATAGGGAGACCCAGTACTTC. Residues: CASSQDMLAGGHRETQYF.

The V gene is TRBV15, the J gene TRBJ2-5; 11 bases are a match to TRBD1. This CDR3 is 15 amino acids long. Germline assignment: CDR1 LNHNV and CDR2 YYDKDF (reference sequence). With V trimmed by 0 bases and J by 5 bases, 2 bases remained unmatched. As DNA, the CDR3 is TGTGCCACCAGCAGAGAGGACAGGGGGCTTGAGACCCAGTACTTC. Residues: CATSREDRGLETQYF.

The chain employs TRBV5-1 and TRBJ1-4; 8 nucleotides match TRBD1. With 3 bases clipped from V and 2 bases from J, the junction kept 9 bases outside the gene matches. CDR3 length: 17 amino acids. Germline V gives CDR1 SGHRS, CDR2 YFSETQ. DNA for the CDR3: TGCGCCAGCAGCTCAGCCCCGCAGGGGGCCACTAATGAAAAACTGTTTTTT. This gives the protein CASSSAPQGATNEKLFF. Using reference TRBV5-1 and TRBJ1-4 for the parts outside the CDR3, the full variable domain is KAGVTQTPRYLIKTRGQQVTLSCSPISGHRSVSWYQQTPGQGLQFLFEYFSETQRNKGNFPGRFSGRQFSNSRSEMNVSTLELGDSALYLCASSSAPQGATNEKLFFGSGTQLSVL.

The V and J genes are TRBV7-2 and TRBJ1-5; D is perhaps TRBD1 (6 bases). Germline V gene data show CDR1 as SGHTA and CDR2 as FQGNSA. V dropped 1 base and J dropped 4 bases, with 11 bases sitting between them. The CDR3 has 15 residues. The CDR3, as DNA: TGTGCCAGCAGCTTAGGGGGGACATCTAATCAGCCCCAGCATTTT. Amino acid sequence: CASSLGGTSNQPQHF.

The chain couples TRBV7-2 to TRBJ2-2; the match to TRBD2 covers 9 bases. With V trimmed by 1 base and J by 5 bases, 8 bases remained unmatched. This CDR3 is 17 amino acids long. Per germline, CDR1 SGHTA and CDR2 FQGNSA. The CDR3 spells CASSLVGSGSFTGELFF. The CDR3 DNA reads TGTGCCAGCAGCTTAGTGGGTAGCGGGAGCTTTACCGGGGAGCTGTTTTTT.

This clone was detected once. The V and J genes are TRBV29-1 and TRBJ2-3; 9 positions match TRBD2. The CDR3 totals 14 residues. In germline, CDR1 is SQVTM, CDR2 ANQGSEA. The J segment lost 6 bases and the V segment lost 4 bases, leaving 8 bases of the junction unmatched. DNA of the CDR3: TGCAGCGTTGGGCTAGCGGGACGGCCGGATACGCAGTATTTT. Amino acid sequence: CSVGLAGRPDTQYF.

This chain links TRBV10-2 with TRBJ2-3; D gene unclear. Germline CDR1 and CDR2: WSHSY and SAAADI. The CDR3 is 14 residues long. V was shortened by 7 bases and J by 2 bases, with 13 bases between the two germline ends. The CDR3 is CASTLESNTDTQYF. The CDR3 coding sequence is TGCGCCAGCACGTTGGAGTCTAACACAGATACGCAGTATTTT.

The rearrangement links TRBV30 to TRBJ2-2; maybe TRBD1 (6 bases). V lost 3 bases and J lost 4, with 9 bases in between. Germline CDR1 reads GTSNPN; CDR2 reads SVGIG (reference sequence). The CDR3 has 13 residues. CDR3: CAWRVRGTGELFF. DNA of the CDR3: TGTGCCTGGAGGGTCAGGGGCACCGGGGAGCTGTTTTTT.

This chain connects TRBV14 to TRBJ1-1, with 8 nucleotides matching TRBD1. The V gene end was trimmed by 5 bases and the J gene end by 4 bases; junction bases not matched to a gene: 9. This CDR3 is built from 15 residues. Germline lookup yields CDR1 SGHDN and CDR2 FVKESK. The CDR3 nucleotides are TGTGCCAGCAGCGAAAGACAGGGGTGGGGCACTGAAGCTTTCTTT. Protein product: CASSERQGWGTEAFF.

The V and J genes are TRBV5-1 and TRBJ2-7; a weak D match, TRBD2 (6 bases). This CDR3 has 15 amino acids. CDR1 SGHRS and CDR2 YFSETQ come from the germline V gene. Trimming removed 4 bases at V and 0 bases at J, with 14 bases between. The CDR3 region is CASSPGGPSSYEQYF. CDR3 sequence (DNA): TGCGCCAGCAGCCCCGGGGGTCCTAGCTCCTACGAGCAGTACTTC.

This chain links TRBV10-1 with TRBJ2-7; the D gene is possibly TRBD1 (6 bases). V lost 5 bases and J lost 2, with 13 bases in between. Germline CDR1 is WNHNN and CDR2 is SYGVQD (reference sequence). The CDR3 runs 14 residues. The DNA of the CDR3 is TGCGCCAGCAGTCCTCGGGACAAAGCCTACGAGCAGTACTTC. Its translation is CASSPRDKAYEQYF.

V usage is TRBV9 and J usage is TRBJ2-1, with D possibly being TRBD1 (6 bases). V lost 4 bases and J lost 10, with 21 bases in between. Germline loops: CDR1 SGDLS, CDR2 YYNGEE. There are 15 residues in the CDR3. DNA for the CDR3: TGTGCCAGCAGCCCCGGATGGGGGCGCGGTAACGAGCAGTTCTTC. Its protein is CASSPGWGRGNEQFF.

This clone was found once. The rearrangement links TRBV7-9 to TRBJ2-5, with D hard to call. The V end was cut by 1 base, the J end by 6 bases, with 9 bases between. CDR1 is SEHNR and CDR2 is FQNEAQ in the germline V gene (reference sequence). The CDR3 has 13 residues. The CDR3 sequence is CASSLVARQTQYF. The CDR3 DNA is TGTGCCAGCAGCTTAGTCGCGAGGCAGACCCAGTACTTC.

This clone was seen a few times. The rearrangement links TRBV30 to TRBJ2-1; 11 positions agree with TRBD1. The V segment lost 6 bases and the J segment 10 bases; nucleotides outside the gene matches: 11. Germline CDR1 and CDR2: GTSNPN and SVGIG (reference sequence). The CDR3 runs to 14 residues. The CDR3 DNA reads TGTGCCTGTCCTTCGGGACAGGGGGGCCTGGAGCAGTTCTTC. Translating gives CACPSGQGGLEQFF.

The V gene is TRBV5-1, the J gene TRBJ2-2; D perhaps matches TRBD1 (5 bases). The CDR3 contains 16 residues. Trimming pared 4 bases from V and 0 bases from J, leaving 13 bases between. Per the germline V gene, CDR1 is SGHRS and CDR2 is YFSETQ. The CDR3 spells CASSPETVTNTGELFF. The CDR3 bases are TGCGCCAGCAGCCCGGAGACAGTAACGAACACCGGGGAGCTGTTTTTT.

This clone was found once. V is TRBV28 and J is TRBJ2-3; 10 nucleotides line up with TRBD2. The V gene end was trimmed by 3 bases and the J gene end by 0 bases; junction bases not matched to a gene: 12. The CDR3 has 19 residues. Germline lookup yields CDR1 MDHEN and CDR2 SYDVKM. In DNA form, the CDR3 reads TGTGCCAGCAGTTTCGAATATCCGAGGACTAGCGGAAGCACAGATACGCAGTATTTT. Translating it yields CASSFEYPRTSGSTDTQYF.

This clone appeared a few times. The chain uses TRBV9 and TRBJ2-7; 12 bases line up with TRBD2. V was pared by 3 bases and J by 5 bases, with 9 bases of the junction left unmatched. The CDR3 sequence is 16 residues long. Germline V gives CDR1 SGDLS, CDR2 YYNGEE. The CDR3 reads CASSETGLAGFNEQYF. CDR3 DNA: TGTGCCAGCAGCGAAACTGGACTAGCGGGATTCAACGAGCAGTACTTC.

The chain is built from TRBV15 and TRBJ2-7, with TRBD1 matching over 8 bases. The junction had 7 bases not matched to a gene; V was cut back by 2 bases and J by 4 bases. Per the germline V gene, CDR1 is LNHNV and CDR2 is YYDKDF (reference sequence). The CDR3 loop spans 15 amino acids. CDR3 in DNA: TGTGCCACCAGCAGACTGACAGGGGATATATACGAGCAGTACTTC. Translated: CATSRLTGDIYEQYF.

V usage is TRBV1 and J usage is TRBJ1-2; the table names TRBD1, a call not compared with the DNA. TRBV1 is annotated as a pseudogene. CDR3 length: 15 amino acids. CDR3 loop: CTSSQDLLGQGENTF. CDR3 coding DNA: TGCACCAGCAGCCAAGATTTGTTGGGACAAGGAGAGAACACCTTC.